The clone carrying this T cell receptor (beta chain) appeared once. Cohort assignment relied on participant-reported clinical history. The source of the sample is a study of blood T cell repertoires in COVID-19. On the study more broadly: From the United States, Italy and Spain came samples of acute and convalescent COVID-19.

This CDR3 region has 15 residues. Per the germline V gene, CDR1 is LGHDT and CDR2 is YNNKEL (reference sequence). V was clipped by 4 bases and J by 4 bases; unmatched bases: 6. The table came from immunoSEQ multiplex PCR; TCRdb's copy has only in-frame clones and leaves some out. The data contain approximately 260,000 clones, approximately 79% of them singletons. The chain recombines TRBV3-1 (or the pseudogene TRBV3-2) with TRBJ2-2; TRBD1 agrees at 7 bases. This TCR was sampled from a man between 25 and 39 years old with acute COVID-19. Sequences were obtained from PBMCs or T cells enriched from blood (not recorded which). The CDR3 DNA reads as TGTGCCAGCAGCCGACAGGGAAGGGGCACCGGGGAGCTGTTTTTT. Translating gives CASSRQGRGTGELFF.